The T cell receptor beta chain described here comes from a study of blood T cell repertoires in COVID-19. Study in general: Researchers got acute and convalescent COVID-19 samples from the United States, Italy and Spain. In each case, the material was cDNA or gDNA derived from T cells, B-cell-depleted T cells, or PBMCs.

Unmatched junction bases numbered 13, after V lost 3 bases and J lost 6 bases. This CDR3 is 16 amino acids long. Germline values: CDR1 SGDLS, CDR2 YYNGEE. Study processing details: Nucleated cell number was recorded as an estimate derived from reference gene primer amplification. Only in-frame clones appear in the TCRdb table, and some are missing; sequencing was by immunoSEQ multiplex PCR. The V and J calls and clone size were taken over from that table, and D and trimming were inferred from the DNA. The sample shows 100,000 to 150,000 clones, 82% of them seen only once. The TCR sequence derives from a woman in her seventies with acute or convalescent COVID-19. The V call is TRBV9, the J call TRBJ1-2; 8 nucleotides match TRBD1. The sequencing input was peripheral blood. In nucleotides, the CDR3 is TGTGCCAGCAGCGCAGGGGGCTCAAGGGGGAAAAATGGCTACACCTTC. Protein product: CASSAGGSRGKNGYTF.